The 19 T cell receptor beta chains below were found in one sample sequenced in a study of human T cells and chemical hapten exposure. TCRdb re-derived calls from the RACE reads in MiXCR, one entry per CDR3 protein. The table has about 90,000 distinct CDR3 sequences, roughly 11% seen once; the top ten hold approximately 0.99%. Time point indicated: patch test 3, about 24 weeks after DPC sensitization. Regarding treatment: therapeutic diphenylcyclopropenone sensitization with weekly scalp DPC. Specimen: whole blood, collected in connection with sensitization to the hapten diphenylcyclopropenone (DPC). Source of these receptors: a woman in her twenties or thirties with alopecia areata. Some clones in this sample may be carry-over from other donors' samples.

The J gene is TRBJ2-3, the V gene TRBV5-1; 10 bases map to TRBD2. The CDR3 length is 18 residues. CDR1 is SGHRS, CDR2 YFSETQ, per germline. The ends lost 0 bases at V and 3 bases at J; junction bases unmatched: 10. In DNA, the CDR3 is TGCGCCAGCAGCTTGGAGCTCCCTAGCGGGAGAAGGACAGATACGCAGTATTTT. Protein product: CASSLELPSGRRTDTQYF.

This clonotype was seen only a few times. The chain joins TRBV28 to TRBJ1-5; D not resolved. CDR1 is MDHEN, CDR2 SYDVKM, per germline. CDR3 length equals 15 residues. V was pared by 7 bases and J by 0 bases, with 13 bases between. The CDR3 region has the DNA TGTGCCAGCATCACGGGCCTTAATAGCAATCAGCCCCAGCATTTT. This codes for CASITGLNSNQPQHF.

This clonotype was detected ten times or more. This chain uses TRBV30 with TRBJ2-3; tentatively, D is TRBD2 (5 bases). Germline V CDR1 and CDR2: GTSNPN, SVGIG (reference sequence). V was shortened by 0 bases and J by 4 bases, with 5 bases between the two germline ends. This CDR3 spans 12 amino acids. The CDR3 spells CAWSVLADTQYF. DNA for the CDR3: TGTGCCTGGAGTGTACTAGCAGATACGCAGTATTTT.

This clonotype was seen only a few times. The chain uses TRBV6-6 and TRBJ2-3; D is ambiguous. From germline, CDR1 is MNHNY and CDR2 SVGAGI (reference sequence). This CDR3 region has 14 residues. V was shortened by 0 bases and J by 2 bases, with 6 bases between the two germline ends. The CDR3 DNA sequence: TGTGCCAGCAGTTACTCTTCCTTCACAGATACGCAGTATTTT. It is translated as CASSYSSFTDTQYF.

The chain couples TRBV9 to TRBJ2-3; TRBD1 is a possible D gene (5 bases). CDR3 length: 15 residues. V was pared by 4 bases and J by 0 bases, with 12 bases between. CDR1 is SGDLS and CDR2 is YYNGEE in the germline V gene. The chain's CDR3 is CASSFRAPSTDTQYF. The CDR3 DNA follows: TGTGCCAGCAGCTTCAGGGCTCCTAGCACAGATACGCAGTATTTT.

This clonotype was recorded a few times. The chain is built from TRBV18 and TRBJ1-2, with 9 bases aligning to TRBD1. The CDR3 loop spans 15 amino acids. Unmatched junction bases numbered 5, after V lost 0 bases and J lost 6 bases. The V gene's germline CDR1 is KGHSH and CDR2 LQKENI. This chain's CDR3 is CASSPPGQGFDGYTF. CDR3 nucleotide sequence: TGTGCCAGCTCACCACCCGGACAGGGGTTTGATGGCTACACCTTC.

This clonotype has ten or more counts. The chain combines TRBV20-1 with TRBJ1-6; D unresolved. Germline V lookup: CDR1 DFQATT, CDR2 SNEGSKA (reference sequence). This CDR3 is 19 amino acids long. The V gene lost 0 bases and the J gene lost 4 bases, with 22 bases spanning the gap. In DNA, the CDR3 is TGCAGTGCTAGAGATCAACGGGAGTCGGAGGTCGGGTATAATTCACCCCTCCACTTT. The encoded protein is CSARDQRESEVGYNSPLHF.

This clonotype was seen many times. The chain has TRBV18 and TRBJ1-6, with 9 bases lining up with TRBD1. Trimming removed 5 bases from V and 8 bases from J; junction bases left unmatched: 10. Germline V gene sequence: CDR1 KGHSH, CDR2 LQKENI. The CDR3 is made up of 16 amino acids. In DNA form, the CDR3 reads TGTGCCAGCTCATCCCTGGGGACAGGGTTCGATTCACCCCTCCACTTT. As protein: CASSSLGTGFDSPLHF.

The J gene is TRBJ1-5, the V gene TRBV10-2; TRBD1 is a possible D gene (5 bases). The CDR3 contains 15 residues. Trimming removed 0 bases from V and 3 bases from J, with 9 bases in between. From germline, CDR1 is WSHSY and CDR2 SAAADI. The CDR3 coding sequence is TGCGCCAGCAGTGAGTCGACAGCCACCAATCAGCCCCAGCATTTT. Its protein product is CASSESTATNQPQHF.

A few counts support this clonotype. The chain couples TRBV2 to TRBJ2-1, with D hard to call. Germline V gene lookup returns CDR1 SNHLY and CDR2 FYNNEI. The CDR3 has 13 residues. V gave up 9 bases and J gave up 0 bases, with 9 bases separating them. In nucleotides, the CDR3 is TGTGCCAGTGTGAGGAGCTCCTACAATGAGCAGTTCTTC. Residues: CASVRSSYNEQFF.

The chain employs TRBV29-1 and TRBJ2-7, with 10 positions matching TRBD2. V was clipped by 7 bases and J by 7 bases; unmatched bases: 10. The CDR3 is 13 amino acids. The germline V gene encodes CDR1 SQVTM and CDR2 ANQGSEA. The CDR3 here is CSGLAGVSGEQYF. The CDR3, as DNA: TGCAGCGGTCTAGCGGGAGTTTCAGGGGAGCAGTACTTC.

This clonotype was recorded many times. The V gene is TRBV20-1, the J gene TRBJ1-2; 9 bases are a match to TRBD1. J was trimmed by 6 bases and V by 5 bases; bases with no gene match: 4. Germline CDR1 is DFQATT and CDR2 is SNEGSKA (reference sequence). The CDR3 is 12 amino acids. CDR3 in DNA: TGCAGTGCTTCGGACAGGGGAGATGGCTACACCTTC. Encoded protein: CSASDRGDGYTF.

This clonotype was counted between two and nine times. The rearrangement joins TRBV12-3 or TRBV12-4 to TRBJ2-2; D is possibly TRBD1 (6 bases). The CDR3 length is 14 residues. V lost 5 bases to trimming and J lost 7 bases, with 14 bases between them. The CDR3 DNA reads as TGTGCCAGCAGTATACAGGGTTATGGCGGGGAGCTGTTTTTT. Protein: CASSIQGYGGELFF.

This clonotype was found a few times. The chain links TRBV20-1 to TRBJ2-1; 11 nucleotides line up with TRBD2. Losses at the gene ends were 6 bases for V and 8 bases for J; bases not matched to a gene: 12. Germline V gene data show CDR1 as DFQATT and CDR2 as SNEGSKA (reference sequence). The CDR3 is 15 residues long. Here the CDR3 reads CSAGSIAGGPHEQFF. CDR3 in DNA: TGCAGTGCCGGATCTATAGCGGGAGGGCCCCATGAGCAGTTCTTC.

The chain has TRBV20-1 and TRBJ2-5, with 7 bases identical to TRBD2. V shed 5 bases, J shed 1 base, and the junction held 4 bases outside the gene matches. The germline CDR1 and CDR2 sequences are DFQATT and SNEGSKA (reference sequence). The CDR3 is 13 amino acids. DNA of the CDR3: TGCAGTGCTCCTCGACTAGCCCAAGAGACCCAGTACTTC. Residues: CSAPRLAQETQYF.

This clonotype was seen only a few times. The genes are TRBV28 and TRBJ1-6; D is uncertain. Trimming left V 5 bases short and J 7 bases short, with 15 bases between. The germline gives CDR1 MDHEN, CDR2 SYDVKM. The CDR3 is 15 amino acids. The CDR3 nucleotides read TGTGCCAGCAGTCCCAATGGACGGGAAAATTCACCCCTCCACTTT. As protein: CASSPNGRENSPLHF.

This clonotype showed up many times. The chain employs TRBV20-1 and TRBJ1-1, with D unresolved. Per germline, CDR1 DFQATT and CDR2 SNEGSKA (reference sequence). CDR3 length: 14 residues. V lost 3 bases, J lost 1 base, and 12 bases lay in between. The CDR3 loop reads CSARTPGTNTEAFF. The CDR3 DNA reads as TGCAGTGCTAGGACCCCAGGAACGAACACTGAAGCTTTCTTT.

The chain couples TRBV5-5 to TRBJ2-7; 12 nucleotides match TRBD2. V was clipped by 6 bases and J by 0 bases; unmatched bases: 10. The CDR3 is made up of 17 amino acids. Germline V gene sequence: CDR1 SGHKS, CDR2 YYEKEE (reference sequence). CDR3 sequence reads: CASTKSWTSGASYEQYF. CDR3 nucleotides: TGTGCCAGCACTAAATCCTGGACTAGCGGGGCCTCCTACGAGCAGTACTTC. Together with reference TRBV5-5 and TRBJ2-7, the CDR3 gives the full variable domain: DAGVTQSPTHLIKTRGQQVTLRCSPISGHKSVSWYQQVLGQGPQFIFQYYEKEERGRGNFPDRFSARQFPNYSSELNVNALLLGDSALYLCASTKSWTSGASYEQYFGPGTRLTVT.

The rearrangement links TRBV28 to TRBJ2-1, with D hard to call. Germline V lookup: CDR1 MDHEN, CDR2 SYDVKM. V lost 4 bases, J lost 10 bases, and 8 bases lay in between. The CDR3 has 11 residues. DNA for the CDR3: TGTGCCAGCAGTTATTACCGAGAGCAGTTCTTC. It codes for CASSYYREQFF.